The 23 T cell receptor beta chains reported below all come from one sample, sequenced in a study of cytomegalovirus exposure and HLA in healthy donors. Researchers ran the PCR with 60 Vbeta and 13 Jbeta primers. Libraries were prepared by immunoSEQ multiplex PCR; TCRdb keeps only in-frame clonotypes and omits some of them. This table holds roughly 120,000 clones, approximately 80% found once. The sequenced sample was PBMCs. The source is a woman in her 30s in good health and CMV-seronegative.

The rearrangement links TRBV13 to TRBJ2-2; D may be TRBD1 (6 bases). V gave up 5 bases and J gave up 2 bases, with 9 bases separating them. The length of the CDR3 is 14 residues. Germline CDR1 and CDR2: PRHDT and FYEKMQ (reference sequence). Here the CDR3 reads CASSPGTNTGELFF. CDR3 nucleotide sequence: TGTGCCAGCAGCCCCGGGACAAACACCGGGGAGCTGTTTTTT. Complete variable domain (other parts from reference TRBV13 and TRBJ2-2): AAGVIQSPRHLIKEKRETATLKCYPIPRHDTVYWYQQGPGQDPQFLISFYEKMQSDKGSIPDRFSAQQFSDYHSELNMSSLELGDSALYFCASSPGTNTGELFFGEGSRLTVL.

This clone has only one observation. This rearrangement joins TRBV7-9 to TRBJ2-2; TRBD1 is a possible D gene (5 bases). The V gene's germline CDR1 is SEHNR and CDR2 FQNEAQ (reference sequence). The CDR3 length is 15 residues. The V end lost 6 bases, the J end lost 4 bases, and 15 bases lay between the germline ends. This chain's CDR3 is CASRTMGQSTGELFF. In DNA form, the CDR3 reads TGTGCCAGCAGGACAATGGGGCAGAGCACCGGGGAGCTGTTTTTT.

Turning to this clone: Other DNA variants within this sample encode the same CDR3. V is TRBV4-1 and J is TRBJ1-3; no clear D. Germline lookup yields CDR1 MGHRA and CDR2 YSYEKL. The CDR3 consists of 13 residues. V gave up 1 base and J gave up 2 bases, with 3 bases separating them. CDR3 in amino acids: CASSQVAGNTIYF. Here the CDR3 DNA reads TGCGCCAGCAGCCAAGTCGCTGGAAACACCATATATTTT.

The J gene is TRBJ2-7, the V gene TRBV5-1, with TRBD1 identical over 8 bases. V lost 7 bases to trimming and J lost 7 bases; unmatched junction nucleotides: 4. The CDR3 extends over 11 amino acids. Germline CDR1 SGHRS, CDR2 YFSETQ. The CDR3 DNA is TGCGCCAGCCGAGGACAGGGTGAGCAGTACTTC. It encodes CASRGQGEQYF.

This clone was observed a single time. This sequence joins TRBV7-9 and TRBJ2-7; 7 bases fit TRBD1. V dropped 7 bases and J dropped 0; count of bases not matched to a gene: 3. This CDR3 region has 13 residues. Germline lookup yields CDR1 SEHNR and CDR2 FQNEAQ (reference sequence). This CDR3 reads CASTGTDSYEQYF. CDR3 nucleotides: TGTGCCAGCACCGGGACAGACTCCTACGAGCAGTACTTC.

The CDR3: CASSSSPGAAHEQYF. In nucleotides, the CDR3 is TGTGCCAGCAGCTCTTCCCCAGGGGCTGCCCACGAGCAGTACTTC. The rearrangement links TRBV7-9 to TRBJ2-7, with D tentatively TRBD1 (6 bases). V lost 4 bases and J 5 bases, leaving 18 bases between the germline ends. This CDR3 contains 15 residues. The V gene's germline CDR1 is SEHNR and CDR2 FQNEAQ (reference sequence). Based on the CDR3 plus reference TRBV7-9 and TRBJ2-7, the full variable domain is DTGVSQNPRHKITKRGQNVTFRCDPISEHNRLYWYRQTLGQGPEFLTYFQNEAQLEKSRLLSDRFSAERPKGSFSTLEIQRTEQGDSAMYLCASSSSPGAAHEQYFGPGTRLTVT.

This clone showed up just a few times. The V gene is TRBV6-1, the J gene TRBJ2-1; 10 nucleotides align to TRBD1. The germline CDR1 and CDR2 sequences are MNHNS and SASEGT. The V segment lost 6 bases and the J segment 5 bases; nucleotides outside the gene matches: 4. This CDR3 has 14 residues. CDR3 sequence (DNA): TGTGCCAGCAGATGGACAGGGGGGAACAATGAGCAGTTCTTC. It specifies CASRWTGGNNEQFF.

This clone was seen a single time. The rearrangement links TRBV5-1 to TRBJ2-1; maybe TRBD2 (5 bases). CDR1 and CDR2 from the germline V gene are SGHRS and YFSETQ. The CDR3 is 15 amino acids. V was clipped by 4 bases and J by 3 bases, with 14 bases between them. The CDR3 DNA is TGCGCCAGCAGCATCGAAGGAGGCCTCTACAATGAGCAGTTCTTC. Translated, it gives CASSIEGGLYNEQFF.

This clone was detected once. CDR3 in amino acids: CASSLAREGINTGELFF. The DNA for the CDR3 is TGCGCCAGCAGCTTGGCCAGGGAAGGAATCAACACCGGGGAGCTGTTTTTT. V and J are TRBV5-1 and TRBJ2-2; D possibly corresponds to TRBD1 (5 bases). CDR1 and CDR2 from the germline V gene are SGHRS and YFSETQ. The CDR3 has 17 residues. V lost 0 bases, J lost 2 bases, and 14 bases lay in between.

The chain recombines TRBV6-5 with TRBJ2-2; TRBD1 aligns across 7 bases. The CDR3 extends over 13 amino acids. The V segment lost 4 bases and the J segment 10 bases; nucleotides outside the gene matches: 6. Germline V gene sequence: CDR1 MNHEY, CDR2 SVGAGI. CDR3: CASSLNRGAELFF. In DNA, the CDR3 is TGTGCCAGCAGTTTAAACAGGGGAGCGGAGCTGTTTTTT.

The V call is TRBV27, the J call TRBJ2-1; no reliable D call. This CDR3 is 13 amino acids long. The V and J ends lost 6 bases and 1 base respectively, with 7 bases between them. Germline V gene sequence: CDR1 MNHEY, CDR2 SMNVEV (reference sequence). DNA of the CDR3: TGTGCCAGCAGGGAGCGATCCTACAATGAGCAGTTCTTC. Amino acid sequence: CASRERSYNEQFF.

This chain uses TRBV7-2 with TRBJ2-7; no reliable D call. V was trimmed by 5 bases and J by 5 bases, leaving 10 bases between them. Germline CDR1 SGHTA, CDR2 FQGNSA. CDR3 length: 12 residues. Written as DNA, the CDR3 is TGTGCCAGCAGCACACTATGGAACGAGCAGTACTTC. Its translation is CASSTLWNEQYF.

The gene calls are TRBV15 and TRBJ2-1, with 14 bases fitting TRBD2. The CDR3 length is 16 residues. V lost 4 bases to trimming and J lost 4 bases; unmatched junction nucleotides: 3. Per germline, CDR1 LNHNV and CDR2 YYDKDF (reference sequence). CDR3 residues: CATSIGTSGSYNEQFF. For the CDR3, the DNA is TGTGCCACCAGCATCGGGACTAGCGGGAGTTACAATGAGCAGTTCTTC.

With respect to this clone: The CDR3 ends on some other residue instead of the conserved phenylalanine or tryptophan, so this is likely a read error. V gene TRBV7-2 combines with J gene TRBJ2-3; D is unclear. The ends were cut back, 4 bases at V and 2 bases at J, with 4 bases in the middle. The CDR3 has 12 amino acids. Germline values: CDR1 SGHTA, CDR2 FQGNSA. CDR3 coding DNA: TGTGCCAGCAGCTCTTACACAGATACGCAGTATCTT. It yields the protein CASSSYTDTQYL.

In nucleotides, the CDR3 is TGTGCCAGCAGCTTGACTAGCGGGGCGCCGAAGACCCAGTACTTC. Protein: CASSLTSGAPKTQYF. The rearrangement links TRBV5-4 to TRBJ2-5, with 10 bases identical to TRBD2. CDR3 length: 15 residues. V lost 1 base, J lost 6 bases, and 6 bases stayed unmatched. CDR1 and CDR2 from the germline V gene are SGHNT and YYREEE (reference sequence).

The rearrangement joins TRBV14 to TRBJ2-7; D is uncertain. Trimming took 2 bases from V and 6 from J, leaving 8 bases between them. Per the germline V gene, CDR1 is SGHDN and CDR2 is FVKESK. The CDR3 is 12 amino acids. CDR3 in DNA: TGTGCCAGCAGCCAAATAGTTAGCGAGCAGTACTTC. This codes for CASSQIVSEQYF. Looking up the rest from reference TRBV14 and TRBJ2-7 gives the full variable domain: EAGVTQFPSHSVIEKGQTVTLRCDPISGHDNLYWYRRVMGKEIKFLLHFVKESKQDESGMPNNRFLAERTGGTYSTLKVQPAELEDSGVYFCASSQIVSEQYFGPGTRLTVT.

There are a few counts of this clone. V and J are TRBV25-1 and TRBJ1-4; D is undetermined. The CDR3 extends over 14 amino acids. The germline V gene has CDR1 MGHDK and CDR2 SYGVNS. The ends were cut back, 4 bases at V and 8 bases at J, with 14 bases in the middle. The CDR3 DNA reads TGTGCCAGCAGTGGCCTGCGGGGTACGGAAAAACTGTTTTTT. This translates into CASSGLRGTEKLFF.

The chain uses TRBV28 and TRBJ1-5; 8 bases are shared with TRBD1. After removal of 1 base from V and 7 bases from J, the junction contained 6 bases not matched to a gene. The germline V gene has CDR1 MDHEN and CDR2 SYDVKM. CDR3 length: 15 amino acids. The CDR3 sequence is CASSLSGGTGQPQHF. CDR3 DNA: TGTGCCAGCAGTTTATCAGGGGGCACGGGGCAGCCCCAGCATTTT.

The V and J genes are TRBV19 and TRBJ1-2; 7 bases align to TRBD1. Germline V gene sequence: CDR1 LNHDA, CDR2 SQIVND (reference sequence). The CDR3 is made up of 13 amino acids. J gave up 5 bases and V 6 bases, and 6 bases lay outside the gene matches. Written as DNA, the CDR3 is TGTGCCAGTAGCCCACAGGGGCGGTATGGCTACACCTTC. It encodes CASSPQGRYGYTF.

V usage is TRBV5-8 and J usage is TRBJ1-5; tentative D call: TRBD1 (5 bases). This CDR3 contains 14 residues. Germline CDR1 is SGHTS and CDR2 is YDEGEE. Trimming removed 1 base at V and 4 bases at J, with 9 bases between. CDR3 in DNA: TGTGCCAGCAGCTTGAGCGGGGCTAATCAGCCCCAGCATTTT. Its translation is CASSLSGANQPQHF.

This sequence joins TRBV19 and TRBJ2-7, with 9 nucleotides matching TRBD1. V was clipped by 5 bases and J by 5 bases; unmatched bases: 7. CDR1 and CDR2 from the germline V gene are LNHDA and SQIVND (reference sequence). The CDR3 spans 14 residues. The CDR3: CASSARDRAHEQYF. CDR3 in DNA: TGTGCCAGTAGTGCCCGGGACAGGGCCCACGAGCAGTACTTC.

The CDR3 region is CASSDSTRGIQYF. Here the CDR3 DNA reads TGTGCCAGCAGTGATTCGACCCGGGGCATTCAGTACTTC. The chain carries TRBV25-1 and TRBJ2-4; D might be TRBD2 (5 bases). Germline CDR1 MGHDK, CDR2 SYGVNS. Between the trimmed V and J ends, which lost 3 bases and 9 bases, there was a span of 12 bases. This CDR3 is built from 13 residues. Drawing the rest from reference TRBV25-1 and TRBJ2-4, the complete variable domain is EADIYQTPRYLVIGTGKKITLECSQTMGHDKMYWYQQDPGMELHLIHYSYGVNSTEKGDLSSESTVSRIRTEHFPLTLESARPSHTSQYLCASSDSTRGIQYFGAGTRLSVL.

The V call is TRBV13, the J call TRBJ2-3; TRBD2 aligns across 13 bases. Germline V lookup: CDR1 PRHDT, CDR2 FYEKMQ (reference sequence). The CDR3 consists of 16 residues. The V gene end was trimmed by 5 bases and the J gene end by 6 bases; junction bases not matched to a gene: 8. The DNA for the CDR3 is TGTGCCAGCAGCCCTCGAGGACTAGCGGGAGTGGATACGCAGTATTTT. Its translation: CASSPRGLAGVDTQYF.